This TCR beta chain originates from a study of radiotherapy plus CTLA-4 blockade in lung cancer. This clone was seen only once. This CDR3 has 14 residues. Germline V gene data show CDR1 as LNHDA and CDR2 as SQIVND (reference sequence). Trimming shortened V by 0 bases and J by 1 base, and 3 bases separated the two germline ends. Focal radiation was given together with CTLA-4 blockade (ipilimumab) to patients with chemo-refractory metastatic non-small-cell lung cancer. Data came from immunoSEQ multiplex PCR; TCRdb stores just in-frame clones and leaves some out. There are 55,000 to 80,000 clones in the sample; approximately 77% occur only once, and 4% to 5% lies in the top ten.

This chain uses TRBV19 with TRBJ2-2; D not resolved. This clonotype was obtained from a human donor with non-small cell lung cancer who had a complete response to radiotherapy plus ipilimumab. Here the sequenced sample was peripheral blood, taken from a patient treated with radiotherapy plus ipilimumab. CDR3 sequence: CASSIEGNTGELFF. CDR3 DNA: TGTGCCAGTAGTATAGAGGGGAACACCGGGGAGCTGTTTTTT.